Listed here are 4 T cell receptor beta chains from one sample, sequenced in a study of blood T cell repertoires in COVID-19. Sequencing was performed with immunoSEQ multiplex PCR; in TCRdb, only in-frame clones are kept and a portion is missing. This sample has 200,000 or so clones; around 83% occur once, and the top ten carry 1.3%. Sequencing input: PBMCs or T cells enriched from blood (not recorded which). These receptors were taken from a middle-aged woman with acute COVID-19.

DNA for the CDR3: TGTGCCAGCTCACGTTCTTACTCAGATACGCAGTATTTT. It yields the protein CASSRSYSDTQYF. The chain carries TRBV18 and TRBJ2-3; D is undetermined. V lost 4 bases, J lost 4 bases, and 9 bases lay in between. This CDR3 is 13 amino acids long. Germline V gene sequence: CDR1 KGHSH, CDR2 LQKENI.

This CDR3 is CASSLVGLVNTEAFF. The CDR3 DNA reads TGTGCCAGCAGCTTAGTCGGTCTGGTGAACACTGAAGCTTTCTTT. This chain uses TRBV7-2 with TRBJ1-1; D ambiguous. The length of the CDR3 is 15 residues. V lost 1 base and J lost 0, with 9 bases in between. The germline gives CDR1 SGHTA, CDR2 FQGNSA.

The rearrangement links TRBV14 to TRBJ1-4, with 8 bases lining up with TRBD1. Trimming removed 6 bases from V and 3 bases from J; junction bases left unmatched: 18. From germline, CDR1 is SGHDN and CDR2 FVKESK. This CDR3 is built from 19 residues. The CDR3 loop reads CASSYAGTGYRLANEKLFF. The CDR3, as DNA: TGTGCCAGCAGTTACGCCGGGACAGGATATCGTTTGGCTAATGAAAAACTGTTTTTT. The variable domain in full, with the rest retrieved from reference TRBV14 and TRBJ1-4, is EAGVTQFPSHSVIEKGQTVTLRCDPISGHDNLYWYRRVMGKEIKFLLHFVKESKQDESGMPNNRFLAERTGGTYSTLKVQPAELEDSGVYFCASSYAGTGYRLANEKLFFGSGTQLSVL.

V gene TRBV7-8 combines with J gene TRBJ1-5; D not resolved. This CDR3 spans 15 amino acids. In germline, CDR1 is SGHVS, CDR2 FQNEAQ. V lost 6 bases and J lost 3, with 15 bases in between. CDR3 DNA sequence: TGTGCCAGCAGTCCGGTATCAGGAACCAATCAGCCCCAGCATTTT. Translation gives CASSPVSGTNQPQHF.